The clone carrying this T cell receptor beta chain was recorded only once. The sample belongs to a study of blood T cell repertoires in COVID-19. The overall study: Samples came from the United States, Italy and Spain, spanning acute and convalescent COVID-19. T cells, B-cell-depleted T cells, or PBMCs provided the cDNA or gDNA that served as material.

V shed 3 bases, J shed 4 bases, and the junction held 13 bases outside the gene matches. The CDR3 covers 17 residues. Per the germline V gene, CDR1 is LNHDA and CDR2 is SQIVND (reference sequence). Original processing methods: Reference gene primers were amplified, and this amplification served to estimate nucleated cell counts. Clones were sequenced by immunoSEQ multiplex PCR, and TCRdb holds only the in-frame ones, with some missing. V and J calls and clone size are given by that table; D and trimming were obtained from the DNA. The sample holds 450,000 to 500,000 clones, approximately 85% seen once.

The specimen was peripheral blood. This chain joins TRBV19 and TRBJ2-3; 7 bases fit TRBD2. This receptor was taken from a human donor in a cohort sampled during active COVID-19. As DNA, the CDR3 is TGTGCCAGTAGTATTATTGGGACGGCGGGAGCCCCAGATACGCAGTATTTT. Translation gives CASSIIGTAGAPDTQYF.